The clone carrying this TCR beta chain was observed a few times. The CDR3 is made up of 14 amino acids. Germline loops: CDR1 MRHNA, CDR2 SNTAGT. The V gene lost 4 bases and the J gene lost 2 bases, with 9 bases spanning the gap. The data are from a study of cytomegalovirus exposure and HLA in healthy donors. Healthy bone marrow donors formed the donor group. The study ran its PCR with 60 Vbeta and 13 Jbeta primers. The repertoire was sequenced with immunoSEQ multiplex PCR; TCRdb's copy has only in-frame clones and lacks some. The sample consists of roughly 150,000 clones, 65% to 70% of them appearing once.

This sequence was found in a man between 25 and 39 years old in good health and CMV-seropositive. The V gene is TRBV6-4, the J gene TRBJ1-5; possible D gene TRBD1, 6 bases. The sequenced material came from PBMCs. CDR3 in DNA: TGTGCCAGCAGTGTAGGGGGAGGCAATCAGCCCCAGCATTTT. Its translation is CASSVGGGNQPQHF.